This T cell receptor beta chain was profiled in a study of cytomegalovirus exposure and HLA in healthy donors. Comment on this clone: The antigen is not known.

J lost 0 bases, V lost 1 base, and 0 bases had no gene match. This CDR3 has 15 residues. CDR1 is SGHAT, CDR2 FQDESV, per germline (reference sequence). This PCR relied on a set of 60 Vbeta primers and 13 Jbeta primers. Data came from immunoSEQ multiplex PCR; TCRdb stores just in-frame clones and leaves some out. The sample lists 120,000 to 150,000 clones, about 84% occurring once. Study-level results: Across HLA loci, a later analysis found differing TCR association rates, with DRB1 most and HLA-C fewest.

The clonotype originates from a male donor in good health and CMV-seronegative. Sample: PBMCs. The chain uses TRBV11-1 and TRBJ2-5; 9 nucleotides line up with TRBD1. Here the CDR3 DNA reads TGTGCCAGCAGCTTAGGGGACAGGGACCAAGAGACCCAGTACTTC. This codes for CASSLGDRDQETQYF.